This T cell receptor (beta chain) was identified during a study of T-cell memory formation after mild COVID-19. Study details: TCR clusters were mostly donor specific. General study points: Mostly located in CM and EM were contracting CD4+ clones, with contracting CD8+ clones located in EMRA.

A remark on this clonotype: Antigen: not known.

TCRdb recomputed calls from the 5' RACE reads with MiXCR, one row per CDR3 protein. The table has hundreds of thousands of distinct CDR3 sequences, 19% seen once. Germline CDR1 and CDR2: ENHRY and SYGVKD. The CDR3 is 14 residues long. Germline trimming cut 5 bases from V and 1 base from J; bases unmatched to any gene: 1. V gene TRBV10-3 combines with J gene TRBJ2-7, with 11 bases matching TRBD2. The TCR comes from a man between 18 and 35 years old who had mild COVID-19 (a few samples of this study predate the infection). Cell type and time point are not known. Sequencing used PBMCs or a T cell subset sorted from them (not recorded which). The CDR3 region is CAISLAGGSYEQYV. The CDR3 nucleotides read TGTGCCATCAGTCTAGCGGGGGGTTCCTACGAGCAGTACGTC.